The TCR beta chain under discussion was sequenced for a study of blood T cell repertoires in COVID-19. Study-level information: The cDNA or gDNA used as material had been derived from T cells, B-cell-depleted T cells, or PBMCs.

Assay: immunoSEQ multiplex PCR; the TCRdb copy retains only in-frame clones and omits some. The sample yields 350,000 to 500,000 clones, roughly 84% seen once. Germline V gene lookup returns CDR1 MNHEY and CDR2 SMNVEV (reference sequence). Trimming removed 6 bases from V and 4 bases from J; junction bases left unmatched: 9. The CDR3 has 16 amino acids. Enrollees, about 18 to 89 years old, lived in some 24 US areas. The sequencing sample was made of PBMCs or T cells enriched from blood (not recorded which). The source is a woman aged 18-29 years who had been exposed to COVID-19. The chain is built from TRBV27 and TRBJ2-1, with 10 bases aligning to TRBD2. The CDR3 spells CASRSRSGRAYNEQFF. CDR3 nucleotides: TGTGCCAGCAGATCAAGAAGCGGGAGGGCATACAATGAGCAGTTCTTC.